The 9 T cell receptor beta chains below come from one sample, sequenced in a study of cytomegalovirus exposure and HLA in healthy donors. PCR amplification relied on 60 Vbeta primers (plus 13 Jbeta primers). Assay used: immunoSEQ multiplex PCR; TCRdb lists only in-frame clones, some missing. The sample shows about 95,000 clones, 77% of them seen only once. The source material was PBMCs. The receptors here all came from a woman in her thirties or forties in good health and CMV-seronegative.

The V and J genes are TRBV19 and TRBJ2-7; 7 bases fit TRBD1. Germline CDR1 LNHDA, CDR2 SQIVND (reference sequence). CDR3 length: 14 residues. With V trimmed by 2 bases and J by 4 bases, 5 bases remained unmatched. The CDR3 DNA reads TGTGCCAGTAGTATAAAGGGACAGTCTTACGAGCAGTACTTC. Translating it yields CASSIKGQSYEQYF.

The V and J genes are TRBV9 and TRBJ1-6; 9 bases agree with TRBD1. Germline CDR1 and CDR2: SGDLS and YYNGEE. The junction had 3 bases not matched to a gene; V was cut back by 0 bases and J by 5 bases. The CDR3 contains 16 residues. The CDR3 nucleotides are TGTGCCAGCAGCGTAGACAGGGGGCTTCATAATTCACCCCTCCACTTT. Its protein product is CASSVDRGLHNSPLHF.

The chain links TRBV30 to TRBJ1-6; TRBD1 agrees at 9 bases. The CDR3 is made up of 15 amino acids. V gave up 2 bases and J gave up 7 bases; unmatched junction bases: 6. Germline-derived CDR1 and CDR2 are GTSNPN and SVGIG (reference sequence). The CDR3, as DNA: TGTGCCTGGAGTTTGGGACAGGGAGGGAATTCACCCCTCCACTTT. The encoded protein is CAWSLGQGGNSPLHF.

This rearrangement joins TRBV18 to TRBJ2-7; 8 nucleotides agree with TRBD1. Germline V gene data show CDR1 as KGHSH and CDR2 as LQKENI. The CDR3 runs to 13 residues. The V segment lost 3 bases and the J segment 5 bases; nucleotides outside the gene matches: 3. CDR3 residues: CASSPTGADEQYF. DNA of the CDR3: TGTGCCAGCTCACCGACAGGGGCGGACGAGCAGTACTTC.

The chain recombines TRBV6-5 with TRBJ2-7; maybe TRBD2 (6 bases). The CDR3 runs to 15 residues. Per germline, CDR1 MNHEY and CDR2 SVGAGI. V was cut by 6 bases and J by 4 bases, with 19 bases left in between. The CDR3 sequence is CASRGVGDSSYEQYF. As DNA, the CDR3 is TGTGCCAGCAGAGGGGTCGGGGACTCCTCATACGAGCAGTACTTC.

V usage is TRBV10-1 and J usage is TRBJ2-7; possibly TRBD1 for D (6 bases). Between the trimmed V and J ends, which lost 3 bases and 5 bases, there was a span of 11 bases. Looked up from germline, CDR1 is WNHNN and CDR2 is SYGVQD (reference sequence). The CDR3 contains 13 residues. This CDR3 reads CASSDAPGDEQYF. The CDR3 DNA follows: TGCGCCAGCAGTGACGCCCCAGGGGACGAGCAGTACTTC.

This clone came up once. This chain uses TRBV5-1 with TRBJ1-3; D unresolved. CDR3 length equals 14 residues. Trimming took 4 bases from V and 4 from J, leaving 12 bases between them. CDR1 and CDR2 from the germline V gene are SGHRS and YFSETQ. CDR3 protein: CASSKGADGNTIYF. The CDR3 nucleotides are TGCGCCAGCAGCAAAGGAGCCGACGGAAACACCATATATTTT.

The J gene is TRBJ1-5, the V gene TRBV4-2, with D tentatively TRBD1 (6 bases). This CDR3 has 15 residues. Per germline, CDR1 LGHNA and CDR2 YNFKEQ. Trimming took 4 bases from V and 8 from J, leaving 18 bases between them. In nucleotides, the CDR3 is TGTGCCAGCAGCCGGTACGGACAGCTTAAGGAGCCCCAGCATTTT. This encodes CASSRYGQLKEPQHF.

The chain is built from TRBV13 and TRBJ1-1; D is possibly TRBD1 (6 bases). Germline CDR1 PRHDT, CDR2 FYEKMQ (reference sequence). The V and J ends lost 3 bases and 8 bases respectively, with 7 bases between them. The length of the CDR3 is 11 residues. Here the CDR3 DNA reads TGTGCCAGCAGCTTTCAGGGGGAAGCTTTCTTT. Translation gives CASSFQGEAFF.